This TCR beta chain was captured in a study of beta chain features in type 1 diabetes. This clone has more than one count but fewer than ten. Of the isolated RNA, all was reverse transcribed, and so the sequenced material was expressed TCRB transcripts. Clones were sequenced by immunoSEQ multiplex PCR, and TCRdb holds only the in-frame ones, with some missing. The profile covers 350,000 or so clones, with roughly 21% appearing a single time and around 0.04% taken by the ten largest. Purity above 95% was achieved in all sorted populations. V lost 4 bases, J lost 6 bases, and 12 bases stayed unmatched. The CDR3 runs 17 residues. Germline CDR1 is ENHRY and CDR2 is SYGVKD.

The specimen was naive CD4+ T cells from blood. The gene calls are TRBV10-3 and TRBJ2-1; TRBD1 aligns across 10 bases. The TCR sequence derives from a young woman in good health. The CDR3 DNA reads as TGTGCCATCAGTGTAGGGGCCGGGACAGGGGCTGCCAATGAGCAGTTCTTC. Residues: CAISVGAGTGAANEQFF.